A single sample gave rise to the 25 T cell receptor beta chains below, sequenced in a study of post-analysis software for immune sequencing data. Study-wide results and limits: Five TRBV segments occurring more often in patients than controls included TRBV5-6, TRBV5-1 and TRBV20-1.

These receptors' antigens are unknown. TCR beta libraries were prepared from cDNA with unique molecular identifiers. TCRdb re-derived calls from the PCR reads in MiXCR, one entry per CDR3 protein. The sample contains roughly 800,000 distinct CDR3 sequences, just under 30% of which appear only once. Sequencing was done on a sample of blood. The receptors shown here come from a girl between 5 and 17 years old with multiple sclerosis.

This clonotype came up many times. The chain combines TRBV11-1 with TRBJ2-1, with 8 bases lining up with TRBD1. J gave up 3 bases and V 5 bases, and 6 bases lay outside the gene matches. The CDR3 has 15 residues. The germline V gene encodes CDR1 SGHAT and CDR2 FQDESV (reference sequence). CDR3 residues: CASSLRGQVYNEQFF. The CDR3 DNA reads TGTGCCAGCAGCCTCCGGGGACAGGTCTACAATGAGCAGTTCTTC.

In nucleotides, the CDR3 is TGTGCCAGCAGCCAAGAACAGGGCTGGGAGCAGTACTTC. It encodes CASSQEQGWEQYF. This chain links TRBV3-1 with TRBJ2-5; D perhaps matches TRBD1 (6 bases). The CDR3 has 13 amino acids. Germline lookup yields CDR1 LGHDT and CDR2 YNNKEL (reference sequence). The germline V and J ends were trimmed by 0 bases and 11 bases, with 13 bases remaining between them.

This chain joins TRBV11-2 and TRBJ1-6; D is unclear. The CDR3 is 14 residues long. The V gene's germline CDR1 is SGHAT and CDR2 FQNNGV. V was trimmed by 5 bases and J by 6 bases, leaving 11 bases between them. CDR3 in DNA: TGTGCCAGCAGCCTGTCACAAAGTAATTCACCCCTCCACTTT. Amino acid sequence: CASSLSQSNSPLHF.

This chain joins TRBV28 and TRBJ1-1, with TRBD1 identical over 9 bases. V was clipped by 6 bases and J by 6 bases; unmatched bases: 11. CDR3 size: 15 residues. Germline lookup yields CDR1 MDHEN and CDR2 SYDVKM. CDR3 residues: CASSLTRGQGSEAFF. DNA for the CDR3: TGTGCCAGCAGCCTGACCCGAGGACAGGGGTCTGAAGCTTTCTTT.

The V gene is TRBV7-2, the J gene TRBJ2-5; no definite D call. V lost 4 bases to trimming and J lost 11 bases, with 17 bases between them. Germline V gives CDR1 SGHTA, CDR2 FQGNSA. This CDR3 comprises 13 residues. CDR3: CASSSQPSVEQYF. DNA for the CDR3: TGTGCCAGCAGCTCACAACCTAGTGTAGAGCAGTACTTC.

This clonotype was counted at least ten times. The gene calls are TRBV29-1 and TRBJ2-7; the D is unclear. The CDR3 is 14 residues long. Trimming left V 2 bases short and J 7 bases short, with 18 bases between. Germline V gene data show CDR1 as SQVTM and CDR2 as ANQGSEA. Here the CDR3 reads CSVEMGYDIGEQYF. CDR3 sequence (DNA): TGCAGCGTTGAAATGGGGTACGACATAGGTGAGCAGTACTTC.

The V gene is TRBV9, the J gene TRBJ2-7, with a tentative D call TRBD2 (6 bases). The CDR3 contains 15 residues. The V gene lost 3 bases and the J gene lost 1 base, with 14 bases spanning the gap. Germline CDR1 and CDR2: SGDLS and YYNGEE. In DNA form, the CDR3 reads TGTGCCAGCAGCGGAGGCGGACTACCATCCTACGAGCAGTACTTC. It codes for CASSGGGLPSYEQYF.

In this sample, this clonotype turned up a few times. DNA for the CDR3: TGTGCCAGCAGCCTCGGACGGGGGGCATTTTTGGAAAAACTGTTTTTT. Protein product: CASSLGRGAFLEKLFF. The chain combines TRBV6-6 with TRBJ1-4; possibly TRBD1 for D (6 bases). Germline V gene lookup returns CDR1 MNHNY and CDR2 SVGAGI (reference sequence). Trimming cost V 6 bases and J 8 bases, with 22 bases left between them. The CDR3 covers 16 residues.

This clonotype was observed a handful of times. The junction shows a germline mismatch at one end, possibly a read error. The rearrangement uses TRBV28 and TRBJ1-1; TRBD1 agrees at 7 bases. This CDR3 has 15 residues. The germline CDR1 and CDR2 sequences are MDHEN and SYDVKM. The CDR3 nucleotides read TGTGCCAGCAGACCCCTACAGGGGCGGAACGCTGAAGCTTTCTTT. This codes for CASRPLQGRNAEAFF.

Note on this clonotype: Compared with germline, one end of the junction differs, possibly owing to a read error. The chain combines TRBV20-1 with TRBJ2-6; D perhaps matches TRBD2 (5 bases). Germline loops: CDR1 DFQATT, CDR2 SNEGSKA (reference sequence). The CDR3 covers 13 residues. The CDR3 is CSARNPAANVMTF. CDR3 DNA: TGCAGTGCTAGAAACCCAGCGGCCAACGTCATGACTTTC.

Ten or more counts support this clonotype. The V call is TRBV5-1, the J call TRBJ2-1, with D perhaps matching TRBD1 (6 bases). Germline CDR1 is SGHRS and CDR2 is YFSETQ. V was clipped by 0 bases and J by 6 bases, with 7 bases between them. The CDR3 extends over 13 amino acids. The CDR3 sequence: CASSLDRANEQFF. CDR3 bases: TGCGCCAGCAGCTTGGACAGGGCCAATGAGCAGTTCTTC.

To note about this clonotype: A much more abundant neighbour one base away suggests this may be a read error. The CDR3 end shows no conserved phenylalanine or tryptophan, and so a read error is likely. V gene TRBV5-1 combines with J gene TRBJ2-7; 10 bases match TRBD2. The V segment lost 5 bases and the J segment 0 bases; nucleotides outside the gene matches: 8. In germline, CDR1 is SGHRS, CDR2 YFSETQ. CDR3 size: 16 residues. The CDR3 protein is CASRITSGATSYEQYL. The CDR3 region has the DNA TGCGCCAGCAGAATAACTAGCGGGGCGACCTCCTACGAGCAGTACTTA.

About this clonotype itself: Possible read error: a much larger clone is one base away. The rearrangement uses TRBV7-2 and TRBJ2-7, with D possibly being TRBD1 (5 bases). In germline, CDR1 is SGHTA, CDR2 FQGNSA. The CDR3 runs 15 residues. CDR3 bases: TGTGTCAGCAGCCCTTCGGGCGCAGGGCCTTACGAGCAGTACTTC. Protein: CVSSPSGAGPYEQYF.

The chain carries TRBV12-3 or TRBV12-4 and TRBJ2-1, with 10 nucleotides matching TRBD2. With 6 bases clipped from V and 7 bases from J, the junction kept 12 bases outside the gene matches. The CDR3 has 16 amino acids. CDR3 DNA sequence: TGTGCCAGCAGCTCCTTAAGCGGGAGGGCGAGAAATGAGCAGTTCTTC. Its protein product is CASSSLSGRARNEQFF.

This clonotype was counted a few times. J is TRBJ2-5 and V is TRBV5-6; TRBD2 matches at 13 bases. Germline V gene data show CDR1 as SGHDT and CDR2 as YYEEEE. This CDR3 comprises 16 residues. Trimming cost V 3 bases and J 2 bases; bases outside gene matches: 4. CDR3 DNA: TGTGCCAGCAGCTCACTAGCGGGAGGGGGTCAAGAGACCCAGTACTTC. Translated: CASSSLAGGGQETQYF.

This clonotype was found many times. One end of the junction is discordant with germline, which a read error may explain. This chain connects TRBV5-1 to TRBJ2-5; TRBD2 is a possible D gene (5 bases). This CDR3 is 12 amino acids long. Germline values: CDR1 SGHRS, CDR2 YFSETQ. The CDR3 region has the DNA TGTGCCAGCAGCTTAGCGCGAGAGACCCAGTACTTC. Translation gives CASSLARETQYF.

CDR3 protein: CASRATGDSNQPQHF. CDR3 nucleotide sequence: TGTGCCAGCAGGGCAACGGGAGATAGCAATCAGCCCCAGCATTTT. The chain uses TRBV6-2 or TRBV6-3 and TRBJ1-5, with no clear D. The CDR3 spans 15 residues. Trimming removed 6 bases at V and 0 bases at J, with 12 bases between. CDR1 and CDR2 (germline): MNHEY, SVGEGT.

About this clonotype: This CDR3 fails to terminate in the conserved phenylalanine or tryptophan, so it likely reflects a read error. J is TRBJ2-3 and V is TRBV12-3 or TRBV12-4; TRBD1 aligns across 9 bases. This CDR3 contains 15 residues. The V and J ends lost 5 bases and 3 bases, in that order; junction bases with no gene match: 6. CDR3 loop: CASSRDRVKTDTQYS. In DNA form, the CDR3 reads TGTGCCAGCAGTCGGGACAGGGTCAAGACAGATACGCAGTATTCT.

This chain connects TRBV7-2 to TRBJ2-3; 12 bases are a match to TRBD2. CDR1 is SGHTA and CDR2 is FQGNSA in the germline V gene. This CDR3 comprises 17 residues. The junction had 11 bases not matched to a gene; V was cut back by 4 bases and J by 6 bases. The CDR3 reads CASSSQSSGRAMDTQYF. The CDR3 nucleotides are TGTGCCAGCAGCTCCCAATCTAGCGGGAGGGCCATGGATACGCAGTATTTT.

This clonotype has more than one count but fewer than ten. The chain combines TRBV20-1 with TRBJ2-5, with 14 positions matching TRBD2. CDR3 length equals 16 residues. The V and J ends lost 5 bases and 4 bases, in that order; junction bases with no gene match: 9. The V gene's germline CDR1 is DFQATT and CDR2 SNEGSKA (reference sequence). CDR3 coding DNA: TGCAGTGCTTCCCCCGGACTAGCGGGAGGATCAGAGACCCAGTACTTC. Encoded protein: CSASPGLAGGSETQYF.

For the CDR3, the DNA is TGTGCCAGCAGATCCAAGGGACGGAGGGGGATTAGCAATCAGCCCCAGCATTTT. It codes for CASRSKGRRGISNQPQHF. The chain has TRBV6-1 and TRBJ1-5, with D possibly being TRBD1 (6 bases). Per germline, CDR1 MNHNS and CDR2 SASEGT. CDR3 size: 18 residues. Trimming shortened V by 6 bases and J by 0 bases, and 21 bases separated the two germline ends.

V gene TRBV27 combines with J gene TRBJ2-5; D is ambiguous. The CDR3 has 14 residues. Germline lookup yields CDR1 MNHEY and CDR2 SMNVEV (reference sequence). V lost 0 bases, J lost 1 base, and 6 bases lay in between. The CDR3 sequence is CASSLSHRQETQYF. The CDR3 bases are TGTGCCAGCAGTTTATCCCACCGCCAAGAGACCCAGTACTTC.

This clonotype was seen a handful of times. The V and J genes are TRBV12-5 and TRBJ2-1, with 11 bases identical to TRBD2. Looked up from germline, CDR1 is LGHNT and CDR2 is FRNRAP. This CDR3 has 15 residues. The ends lost 5 bases at V and 9 bases at J; junction bases unmatched: 9. The CDR3 bases are TGTGCTAGTGGTCCCAGACTAGCGGGGTGGTCTGAGCAGTTCTTC. It encodes CASGPRLAGWSEQFF.

This clonotype was counted a few times. The V and J genes are TRBV3-1 and TRBJ1-6, with 8 bases identical to TRBD1. This CDR3 has 13 amino acids. The V gene end was trimmed by 3 bases and the J gene end by 12 bases; junction bases not matched to a gene: 4. From germline, CDR1 is LGHDT and CDR2 YNNKEL (reference sequence). The CDR3 loop is CASSHSDRGPLHF. The CDR3 nucleotides read TGTGCCAGCAGCCATAGCGACAGGGGACCCCTCCACTTT. Full variable domain (remainder filled in from reference TRBV3-1 and TRBJ1-6): DTAVSQTPKYLVTQMGNDKSIKCEQNLGHDTMYWYKQDSKKFLKIMFSYNNKELIINETVPNRFSPKSPDKAHLNLHINSLELGDSAVYFCASSHSDRGPLHFGNGTRLTVT.

CDR3 sequence: CASSQDIGDNSPLHF. DNA of the CDR3: TGCGCCAGCAGCCAAGATATAGGCGATAATTCACCCCTCCACTTT. The V and J genes are TRBV4-1 and TRBJ1-6, with D uncertain. CDR3 length equals 15 residues. V lost 0 bases and J lost 5, with 8 bases in between. Germline V lookup: CDR1 MGHRA, CDR2 YSYEKL.